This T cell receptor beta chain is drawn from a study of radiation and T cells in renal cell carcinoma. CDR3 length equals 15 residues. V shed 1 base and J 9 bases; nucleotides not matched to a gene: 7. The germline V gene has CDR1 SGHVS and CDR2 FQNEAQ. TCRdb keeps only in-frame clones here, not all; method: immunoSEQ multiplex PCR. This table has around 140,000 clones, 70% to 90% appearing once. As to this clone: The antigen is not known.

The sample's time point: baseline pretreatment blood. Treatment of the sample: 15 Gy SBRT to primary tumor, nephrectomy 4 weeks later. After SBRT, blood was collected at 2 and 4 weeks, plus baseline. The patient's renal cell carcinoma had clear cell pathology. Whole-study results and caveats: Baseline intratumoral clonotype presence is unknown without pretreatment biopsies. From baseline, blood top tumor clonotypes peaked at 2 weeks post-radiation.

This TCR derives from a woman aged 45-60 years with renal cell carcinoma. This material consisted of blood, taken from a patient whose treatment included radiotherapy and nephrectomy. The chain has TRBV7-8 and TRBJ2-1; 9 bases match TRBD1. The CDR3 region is CASSLVSQGAGEQFF. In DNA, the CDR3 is TGTGCCAGCAGCTTAGTTTCACAGGGGGCGGGTGAGCAGTTCTTC.